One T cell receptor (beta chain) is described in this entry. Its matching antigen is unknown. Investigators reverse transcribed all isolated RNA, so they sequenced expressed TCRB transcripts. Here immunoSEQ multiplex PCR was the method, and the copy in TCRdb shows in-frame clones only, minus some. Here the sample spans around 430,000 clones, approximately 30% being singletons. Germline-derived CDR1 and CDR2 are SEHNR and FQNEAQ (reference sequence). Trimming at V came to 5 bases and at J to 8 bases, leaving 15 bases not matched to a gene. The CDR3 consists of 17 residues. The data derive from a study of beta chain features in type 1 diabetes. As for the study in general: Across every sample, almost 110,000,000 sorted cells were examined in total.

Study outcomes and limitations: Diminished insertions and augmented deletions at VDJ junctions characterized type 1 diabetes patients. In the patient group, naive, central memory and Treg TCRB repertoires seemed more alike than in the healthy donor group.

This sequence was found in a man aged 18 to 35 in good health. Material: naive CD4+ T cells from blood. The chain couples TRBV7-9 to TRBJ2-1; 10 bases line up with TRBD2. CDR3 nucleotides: TGTGCCAGCAGCAGTAAAACGACTAGCGGGCGATCTCATGAGCAGTTCTTC. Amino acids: CASSSKTTSGRSHEQFF.